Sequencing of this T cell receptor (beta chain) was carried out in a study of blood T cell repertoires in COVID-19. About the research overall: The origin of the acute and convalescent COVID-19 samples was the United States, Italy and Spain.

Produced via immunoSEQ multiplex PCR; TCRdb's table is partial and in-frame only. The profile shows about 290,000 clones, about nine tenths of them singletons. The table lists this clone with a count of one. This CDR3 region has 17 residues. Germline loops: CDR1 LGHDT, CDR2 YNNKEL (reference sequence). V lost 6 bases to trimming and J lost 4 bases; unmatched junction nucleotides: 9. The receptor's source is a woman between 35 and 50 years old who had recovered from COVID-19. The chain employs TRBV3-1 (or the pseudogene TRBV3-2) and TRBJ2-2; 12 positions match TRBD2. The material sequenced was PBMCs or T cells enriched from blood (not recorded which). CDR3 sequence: CASSRYSLAGGTGELFF. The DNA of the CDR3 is TGTGCCAGCAGTAGGTACTCACTAGCGGGAGGCACCGGGGAGCTGTTTTTT.